This TCR beta chain was profiled in a study of shared clonotypes between healthy human individuals. Positive CCR7 selection of CD45RO-negative cells yielded the naive CD8 cells, and terminally differentiated effector memory CD45RA+ cells were excluded. Turning to this clone: What it binds is not known.

Regarding the study as a whole: An expected dependence of interdonor clonotype sharing on sequencing depth was noted.

The V end was cut by 0 bases, the J end by 4 bases, with 16 bases between. The CDR3 has 16 residues. The V gene's germline CDR1 is LGHNA and CDR2 YNFKEQ. The protocol was immunoSEQ multiplex PCR, while the TCRdb copy is restricted to in-frame clones and leaves out a portion. This table has more than 550,000 clones, 90% to 95% appearing once. The sample was naive CD8+ T cells sorted from blood. This receptor was obtained from a man under 40 in good health. The chain has TRBV4-2 and TRBJ2-7, with D perhaps being TRBD1 or TRBD2 (7 bases each). For the CDR3, the DNA is TGTGCCAGCAGCCAAGAGGGGGGGACAGTGCTGTACGAGCAGTACTTC. This sequence encodes CASSQEGGTVLYEQYF.